This T cell receptor beta chain comes out of a study of shared clonotypes between healthy human individuals. Study-level information: The people who gave samples were a couple of women and a few men aged 18 to 49.

This CDR3 contains 15 residues. CDR1 and CDR2 (germline): SGHDT, YYEEEE. Trimming took 5 bases from V and 6 from J; bases not matched to a gene: 9. The authors ran the assay at deep level. Sequenced by immunoSEQ multiplex PCR; TCRdb stores in-frame clones only, minus some. The table shows 110,000 or so clones, with about 70% occurring only once. Donors had no recently reported acute infections or vaccinations and were HIV-negative. The receptor comes from a woman in her twenties or thirties in good health. The rearrangement links TRBV5-6 to TRBJ2-1; 9 bases agree with TRBD2. The material sequenced was memory CD8+ T cells sorted from blood. Subset: CD45RO+ cells pooled with CCR7-negative TemRA cells. The CDR3 nucleotides read TGTGCCAGCAGAGCTAGCGGGATCCGCGGCAATGAGCAGTTCTTC. Amino acid sequence: CASRASGIRGNEQFF.